The 10 T cell receptor beta chains below come from one sample, sequenced in a study of cytotoxic CD8 clonotypes in ibrutinib-treated CLL. Profiled with immunoSEQ multiplex PCR; TCRdb holds only in-frame clones, not every one. Among 250,000 to 350,000 clones listed, 60% to 80% were seen once. The starting material was PBMCs, obtained at disease progression, from a patient treated with ibrutinib. These receptors were taken from a human donor with chronic lymphocytic leukemia.

The sample holds a few counts of this clone. The chain joins TRBV7-9 to TRBJ2-1, with a tentative D call TRBD2 (5 bases). There are 14 residues in the CDR3. Germline CDR1 and CDR2: SEHNR and FQNEAQ (reference sequence). Trimming removed 5 bases at V and 4 bases at J, with 12 bases between. The CDR3 nucleotides read TGTGCCAGCAGCCCACCCCGGGAATACAATGAGCAGTTCTTC. Translating it yields CASSPPREYNEQFF. The full variable domain, with the rest looked up from reference TRBV7-9 and TRBJ2-1, is DTGVSQNPRHKITKRGQNVTFRCDPISEHNRLYWYRQTLGQGPEFLTYFQNEAQLEKSRLLSDRFSAERPKGSFSTLEIQRTEQGDSAMYLCASSPPREYNEQFFGPGTRLTVL.

The chain has TRBV6-5 and TRBJ2-3; 10 bases fit TRBD1. The CDR3 is 14 amino acids. The ends lost 2 bases at V and 7 bases at J; junction bases unmatched: 3. Germline V gene lookup returns CDR1 MNHEY and CDR2 SVGAGI. CDR3 region: CASSYDRGQNTQYF. The CDR3 coding sequence is TGTGCCAGCAGTTACGACAGGGGGCAGAATACGCAGTATTTT.

The J gene is TRBJ2-7, the V gene TRBV2, with D maybe TRBD1 (6 bases). CDR3 size: 11 residues. V was cut by 6 bases and J by 6 bases, with 9 bases left in between. Germline V gene sequence: CDR1 SNHLY, CDR2 FYNNEI. CDR3 DNA sequence: TGTGCCAGCAGGGGGGCTGTCGAGCAGTACTTC. Protein: CASRGAVEQYF.

The rearrangement joins TRBV11-2 to TRBJ1-2; D is ambiguous. CDR3 size: 16 residues. V lost 4 bases to trimming and J lost 3 bases, with 18 bases between them. The germline V gene has CDR1 SGHAT and CDR2 FQNNGV. This CDR3 is CASSSALREAYYGYTF. CDR3 DNA sequence: TGTGCCAGCAGCTCGGCCCTCCGGGAAGCCTACTATGGCTACACCTTC. Combining the CDR3 with reference TRBV11-2 and TRBJ1-2 gives the whole variable domain EAGVAQSPRYKIIEKRQSVAFWCNPISGHATLYWYQQILGQGPKLLIQFQNNGVVDDSQLPKDRFSAERLKGVDSTLKIQPAKLEDSAVYLCASSSALREAYYGYTFGSGTRLTVV.

V gene TRBV7-3 combines with J gene TRBJ1-3, with 7 bases fitting TRBD1. Germline V lookup: CDR1 SGHTA, CDR2 FQGTGA. This CDR3 has 15 amino acids. Germline trimming cut 2 bases from V and 2 bases from J; bases unmatched to any gene: 3. CDR3 nucleotide sequence: TGTGCCAGCAGCTTACAAGGGGGCCCTGGAAACACCATATATTTT. It codes for CASSLQGGPGNTIYF.

This chain joins TRBV18 and TRBJ2-5; D is perhaps TRBD1 or TRBD2 (5 bases each). The CDR3 length is 14 residues. The germline V gene encodes CDR1 KGHSH and CDR2 LQKENI. Trimming removed 5 bases at V and 5 bases at J, with 15 bases between. CDR3 nucleotides: TGTGCCAGCTCAGCTGGACGAGGGGCGGAGACCCAGTACTTC. As protein: CASSAGRGAETQYF.

The rearrangement joins TRBV7-6 to TRBJ2-5; D unclear. CDR3 length: 12 residues. Germline CDR1 is SGHVS and CDR2 is FNYEAQ. The germline V and J ends were trimmed by 5 bases and 4 bases, with 8 bases remaining between them. CDR3 loop: CASSITPETQYF. CDR3 in DNA: TGTGCCAGCAGCATCACTCCAGAGACCCAGTACTTC.

This clone was observed once. V gene TRBV29-1 combines with J gene TRBJ1-2, with D possibly TRBD1 on 5 matching bases. Per germline, CDR1 SQVTM and CDR2 ANQGSEA. The germline V and J ends were trimmed by 7 bases and 4 bases, with 13 bases remaining between them. The CDR3 has 12 amino acids. CDR3: CSAGGGAYGYTF. The DNA of the CDR3 is TGCAGCGCTGGAGGAGGGGCCTATGGCTACACCTTC. The variable domain in full, with the rest retrieved from reference TRBV29-1 and TRBJ1-2, is SAVISQKPSRDICQRGTSLTIQCQVDSQVTMMFWYRQQPGQSLTLIATANQGSEATYESGFVIDKFPISRPNLTFSTLTVSNMSPEDSSIYLCSAGGGAYGYTFGSGTRLTVV.

The V gene is TRBV20-1, the J gene TRBJ2-5; unclear D gene. Germline CDR1 and CDR2: DFQATT and SNEGSKA (reference sequence). Trimming cost V 0 bases and J 3 bases, with 2 bases left between them. This CDR3 is 11 amino acids long. CDR3 coding DNA: TGCAGTGCTAGAGAGGAAGAGACCCAGTACTTC. This sequence encodes CSAREEETQYF.

The chain uses TRBV7-2 and TRBJ1-1; D gene uncertain. The CDR3 is made up of 15 amino acids. CDR1 is SGHTA, CDR2 FQGNSA, per germline. The V gene lost 8 bases and the J gene lost 0 bases, with 16 bases spanning the gap. The CDR3 DNA reads TGTGCCAGCGGCCGCCGGGCCGGATTGAACACTGAAGCTTTCTTT. Translated: CASGRRAGLNTEAFF. The full variable domain, in which reference TRBV7-2 and TRBJ1-1 provide the parts outside the CDR3, is GAGVSQSPSNKVTEKGKDVELRCDPISGHTALYWYRQSLGQGLEFLIYFQGNSAPDKSGLPSDRFSAERTGGSVSTLTIQRTQQEDSAVYLCASGRRAGLNTEAFFGQGTRLTVV.